Each of the 20 T cell receptor beta chains below was sequenced from the same sample in a study of T-cell reconstitution after alpha-beta-depleted transplantation in children. Unique molecular identifiers were built into the TCRbeta library. One entry per CDR3 protein results from TCRdb running MiXCR on the PCR reads. Of 90,000 to 130,000 distinct CDR3 sequences in the sample, under 13% are singletons; the top ten hold less than 10%. This material consisted of PBMCs from the stem cell graft donor, taken from the stem cell graft. These TCRs come from a human donor who donated a stem cell graft to a child with acute lymphoblastic leukemia.

This clonotype has a count of ten or more. This sequence joins TRBV30 and TRBJ2-1; D gene ambiguous. Germline-derived CDR1 and CDR2 are GTSNPN and SVGIG (reference sequence). The V end lost 3 bases, the J end lost 9 bases, and 12 bases lay between the germline ends. CDR3 size: 12 residues. CDR3 in DNA: TGTGCCTGGAGCCTAGTCAGGAGTGAGCAGTTCTTC. It encodes CAWSLVRSEQFF.

This clonotype was picked up many times. The rearrangement uses TRBV5-1 and TRBJ1-2, with a weak D call TRBD1 (6 bases). Between the trimmed V and J ends, which lost 0 bases and 4 bases, there was a span of 19 bases. Germline-derived CDR1 and CDR2 are SGHRS and YFSETQ. The CDR3 runs to 17 residues. CDR3 nucleotides: TGCGCCAGCAGCTTGGATGGGCGGGGGCGGACTTCCTATGGCTACACCTTC. It translates to CASSLDGRGRTSYGYTF.

For this clonotype: This could be a read error, since a much larger clone is one nucleotide away. The rearrangement links TRBV11-2 to TRBJ2-5; D gene unclear. The CDR3 runs to 13 residues. V was trimmed by 8 bases and J by 5 bases, leaving 15 bases between them. Germline V gene sequence: CDR1 SGHAT, CDR2 FQNNGV. The CDR3 region has the DNA TGTGCCAGCGGTTCTGGTGCATGGGAGACCCAGTACTTC. Amino acid sequence: CASGSGAWETQYF.

In this sample, this clonotype turned up a few times. This chain joins TRBV11-2 and TRBJ2-4; 9 bases are shared with TRBD2. V trimming: 0 bases; J trimming: 0 bases; junction bases outside the gene matches: 3. This CDR3 is built from 17 residues. Germline V CDR1 and CDR2: SGHAT, FQNNGV. The CDR3 spells CASSLEGLALAKNIQYF. CDR3 DNA: TGTGCCAGCAGCTTAGAGGGACTAGCATTAGCCAAAAACATTCAGTACTTC. Drawing the rest from reference TRBV11-2 and TRBJ2-4, the complete variable domain is EAGVAQSPRYKIIEKRQSVAFWCNPISGHATLYWYQQILGQGPKLLIQFQNNGVVDDSQLPKDRFSAERLKGVDSTLKIQPAKLEDSAVYLCASSLEGLALAKNIQYFGAGTRLSVL.

This clonotype appeared many times. The V call is TRBV7-2, the J call TRBJ2-5; D unclear. The germline V gene encodes CDR1 SGHTA and CDR2 FQGNSA. Trimming left V 6 bases short and J 5 bases short, with 10 bases between. The CDR3 contains 12 residues. The CDR3 protein is CASRISRETQYF. The CDR3, as DNA: TGTGCCAGCAGAATTTCCCGCGAGACCCAGTACTTC.

At least ten counts were recorded for this clonotype. The chain recombines TRBV5-1 with TRBJ1-5; no firm D call. CDR1 is SGHRS, CDR2 YFSETQ, per germline. Trimming left V 0 bases short and J 12 bases short, with 13 bases between. The CDR3 is 13 residues long. The CDR3 reads CASSLGTGGIQHF. The CDR3 DNA is TGCGCCAGCAGCTTGGGGACGGGAGGAATCCAGCATTTT.

This clonotype was picked up many times. The chain recombines TRBV5-1 with TRBJ2-5; a weak D match, TRBD1 (6 bases). Trimming stripped 0 bases from V and 9 bases from J, with 15 bases between. Germline V gene sequence: CDR1 SGHRS, CDR2 YFSETQ. The CDR3 contains 14 residues. CDR3 amino acids: CASSLGDMNLAQYF. As DNA, the CDR3 is TGCGCCAGCAGCTTGGGGGACATGAATTTGGCCCAGTACTTC.

The chain employs TRBV7-3 and TRBJ2-1; D is possibly TRBD2 (5 bases). Per germline, CDR1 SGHTA and CDR2 FQGTGA. This CDR3 is built from 14 residues. Trimming took off 5 bases at V and 10 bases at J, with 18 bases between the two ends. CDR3 sequence: CASSRSGSPKEQFF. For the CDR3, the DNA is TGTGCCAGCAGCCGCTCGGGATCCCCAAAGGAGCAGTTCTTC.

This clonotype was counted ten times or more. Here the CDR3 reads CASSFGDRSYNEQFF. The CDR3 nucleotides are TGCGCCAGCAGCTTCGGAGACAGAAGTTACAATGAGCAGTTCTTC. J is TRBJ2-1 and V is TRBV5-1, with D perhaps matching TRBD1 (5 bases). The germline gives CDR1 SGHRS, CDR2 YFSETQ. The CDR3 length is 15 residues. Trimming pared 2 bases from V and 4 bases from J, leaving 13 bases between.

Many counts were recorded for this clonotype. The rearrangement uses TRBV6-1 and TRBJ2-7, with 9 bases lining up with TRBD1. V was pared by 4 bases and J by 0 bases, with 4 bases of the junction left unmatched. Looked up from germline, CDR1 is MNHNS and CDR2 is SASEGT. This CDR3 contains 15 residues. For the CDR3, the DNA is TGTGCCAGCAGTGGGGACAGGGCAAGCTCCTACGAGCAGTACTTC. This encodes CASSGDRASSYEQYF.

This clonotype was observed many times. The CDR3 nucleotides are TGTGCCAGCACCCCCGGGCTGGGGACCCAGTACTTC. This encodes CASTPGLGTQYF. The V and J genes are TRBV12-3 or TRBV12-4 and TRBJ2-5; no clear D. Trimming took off 7 bases at V and 7 bases at J, with 13 bases between the two ends. The CDR3 is made up of 12 amino acids.

In its sample, this clonotype was seen many times. The V call is TRBV11-1, the J call TRBJ2-2; 7 bases are a match to TRBD1. Unmatched junction bases numbered 5, after V lost 4 bases and J lost 6 bases. This CDR3 region has 14 residues. Germline lookup yields CDR1 SGHAT and CDR2 FQDESV (reference sequence). CDR3 region: CASSSKDRAGELFF. The DNA of the CDR3 is TGTGCCAGCAGCTCCAAAGACAGGGCCGGGGAGCTGTTTTTT. Based on the CDR3 plus reference TRBV11-1 and TRBJ2-2, the full variable domain is EAEVAQSPRYKITEKSQAVAFWCDPISGHATLYWYRQILGQGPELLVQFQDESVVDDSQLPKDRFSAERLKGVDSTLKIQPAELGDSAMYLCASSSKDRAGELFFGEGSRLTVL.

This clonotype was found many times. The chain employs TRBV7-2 and TRBJ2-5; 7 bases align to TRBD2. The CDR3 is 15 residues long. CDR1 SGHTA and CDR2 FQGNSA come from the germline V gene. V lost 1 base to trimming and J lost 4 bases; unmatched junction nucleotides: 6. DNA for the CDR3: TGTGCCAGCAGCTTAGTATATTGGGGGGGAGAGACCCAGTACTTC. Its protein product is CASSLVYWGGETQYF.

This clonotype was counted at least ten times. This sequence joins TRBV5-1 and TRBJ1-1; the match to TRBD1 covers 7 bases. The CDR3 spans 16 residues. Germline V gene sequence: CDR1 SGHRS, CDR2 YFSETQ. Trimming removed 5 bases from V and 0 bases from J; junction bases left unmatched: 10. Here the CDR3 reads CASSSTQGILNTEAFF. The CDR3 region has the DNA TGCGCCAGCAGTTCGACACAGGGGATTTTGAACACTGAAGCTTTCTTT. Together with reference TRBV5-1 and TRBJ1-1, the CDR3 gives the full variable domain: KAGVTQTPRYLIKTRGQQVTLSCSPISGHRSVSWYQQTPGQGLQFLFEYFSETQRNKGNFPGRFSGRQFSNSRSEMNVSTLELGDSALYLCASSSTQGILNTEAFFGQGTRLTVV.

This clonotype was observed a few times. At one end the junction does not follow the germline gene, possibly because of a read error. This chain links TRBV3-1 with TRBJ2-2, with 10 bases that match TRBD2. CDR3 length: 18 amino acids. Germline CDR1 LGHDT, CDR2 YNNKEL (reference sequence). This chain's CDR3 is CASTQDQGLAGVTGELFF. DNA for the CDR3: TGTGCCAGCACCCAAGATCAAGGGCTAGCGGGAGTCACCGGGGAGCTGTTTTTT. The full variable domain, with the rest looked up from reference TRBV3-1 and TRBJ2-2, is DTAVSQTPKYLVTQMGNDKSIKCEQNLGHDTMYWYKQDSKKFLKIMFSYNNKELIINETVPNRFSPKSPDKAHLNLHINSLELGDSAVYFCASTQDQGLAGVTGELFFGEGSRLTVL.

This clonotype appeared many times. The chain employs TRBV29-1 and TRBJ1-3; maybe TRBD1 (6 bases). CDR3 length: 13 residues. The V and J ends lost 4 bases and 2 bases respectively, with 9 bases between them. The germline gives CDR1 SQVTM, CDR2 ANQGSEA. The CDR3 region has the DNA TGCAGCGTTGCAACAGGGACTGGAAACACCATATATTTT. Protein product: CSVATGTGNTIYF.

This clonotype was seen many times. V and J are TRBV9 and TRBJ1-2; D is ambiguous. The CDR3 consists of 12 residues. The V gene's germline CDR1 is SGDLS and CDR2 YYNGEE. V shed 3 bases and J shed 4 bases, with 7 bases lying between them. The CDR3: CASSGSAYGYTF. Here the CDR3 DNA reads TGTGCCAGCAGCGGCAGCGCCTATGGCTACACCTTC.

Many counts were recorded for this clonotype. The J gene is TRBJ2-7, the V gene TRBV20-1; 11 bases are a match to TRBD2. With V trimmed by 0 bases and J by 7 bases, 8 bases remained unmatched. This CDR3 has 15 residues. CDR1 is DFQATT, CDR2 SNEGSKA, per germline (reference sequence). In DNA form, the CDR3 reads TGCAGTGCTAGAGAAGCACTAGCGGGAGTTCGGGAGCAGTACTTC. Translation gives CSAREALAGVREQYF.

Ten or more counts support this clonotype. V usage is TRBV14 and J usage is TRBJ2-7; TRBD2 agrees at 9 bases. The CDR3 totals 13 residues. Germline CDR1 is SGHDN and CDR2 is FVKESK. The V gene end was trimmed by 4 bases and the J gene end by 4 bases; junction bases not matched to a gene: 2. The CDR3 region is CASSLREGYEQYF. The CDR3 bases are TGTGCCAGCAGCCTGCGGGAGGGTTACGAGCAGTACTTC. Filled out from reference TRBV14 and TRBJ2-7, the complete variable domain reads EAGVTQFPSHSVIEKGQTVTLRCDPISGHDNLYWYRRVMGKEIKFLLHFVKESKQDESGMPNNRFLAERTGGTYSTLKVQPAELEDSGVYFCASSLREGYEQYFGPGTRLTVT.

This clonotype was detected ten times or more. The gene calls are TRBV5-1 and TRBJ2-2; tentative D call: TRBD1 (5 bases). CDR3 length: 17 amino acids. The germline V gene encodes CDR1 SGHRS and CDR2 YFSETQ. V lost 4 bases and J lost 1, with 17 bases in between. CDR3 nucleotides: TGCGCCAGCAGCGTTAGTACAGGTTCCTGGAACACCGGGGAGCTGTTTTTT. Protein sequence: CASSVSTGSWNTGELFF.